The 10 T cell receptor beta chains given below trace back to one sample, sequenced in a study of T cells in Graves' hyperthyroidism and ophthalmopathy. Amplified TCR beta CDR3 regions came from RNA transcripts. A first-round RT-PCR of the TCR CDR3 used the HTBI primer set. MiXCR, run by TCRdb on the multiplex PCR reads, gives a single entry per CDR3 protein. The repertoire holds roughly 300,000 distinct CDR3 sequences, with 21% as singletons. Sequencing used blood. These receptor sequences come from a woman between 50 and 59 years old with Graves' hyperthyroidism.

This chain links TRBV29-1 with TRBJ1-1; possible D gene TRBD1, 5 bases. CDR1 and CDR2 (germline): SQVTM, ANQGSEA. Trimming stripped 7 bases from V and 4 bases from J, with 16 bases between. This CDR3 has 13 amino acids. The CDR3 region has the DNA TGCAGCGGGACCGGGACCCGCGGCACTGAAGCTTTCTTT. Translated: CSGTGTRGTEAFF.

This clonotype was found many times. The V and J genes are TRBV20-1 and TRBJ2-3; D might be TRBD1 or TRBD2, each matching 6 bases. The CDR3 runs 15 residues. Looked up from germline, CDR1 is DFQATT and CDR2 is SNEGSKA (reference sequence). Trimming stripped 3 bases from V and 4 bases from J, with 17 bases between. The CDR3 nucleotides read TGCAGTGCTAGTCTCAACGGGGGCTTAGCAGATACGCAGTATTTT. It encodes CSASLNGGLADTQYF.

The chain is built from TRBV3-1 and TRBJ2-2, with 12 bases matching TRBD2. Germline CDR1 reads LGHDT; CDR2 reads YNNKEL (reference sequence). V shed 1 base, J shed 7 bases, and the junction held 7 bases outside the gene matches. The CDR3 extends over 17 amino acids. CDR3 DNA: TGTGCCAGCAGCCAAGTTCCTAGCGGGGGGGCCGTCGGGGAGCTGTTTTTT. It encodes CASSQVPSGGAVGELFF.

V is TRBV11-2 and J is TRBJ1-6; no definite D call. Between the trimmed V and J ends, which lost 2 bases and 0 bases, there was a span of 8 bases. This CDR3 spans 16 amino acids. Germline CDR1 reads SGHAT; CDR2 reads FQNNGV. Here the CDR3 reads CASSLRVSSYNSPLHF. CDR3 nucleotide sequence: TGTGCCAGCAGCTTAAGGGTCAGCTCCTATAATTCACCCCTCCACTTT.

This clonotype was recorded at least ten times. The chain links TRBV28 to TRBJ1-1; 10 bases line up with TRBD1. Germline CDR1 is MDHEN and CDR2 is SYDVKM. The CDR3 totals 19 residues. V trimming: 7 bases; J trimming: 0 bases; junction bases outside the gene matches: 17. The CDR3 sequence is CASTHLLSGTGVLNTEAFF. In DNA form, the CDR3 reads TGTGCCAGCACCCACCTCCTATCCGGGACAGGGGTTTTGAACACTGAAGCTTTCTTT.

This rearrangement joins TRBV10-1 to TRBJ1-2; D is ambiguous. Between the trimmed V and J ends, which lost 6 bases and 3 bases, there was a span of 14 bases. Germline V gene lookup returns CDR1 WNHNN and CDR2 SYGVQD (reference sequence). CDR3 length: 14 amino acids. The CDR3, as DNA: TGCGCCAGCAGACGCGACCGGCTCGACTATGGCTACACCTTC. Encoded protein: CASRRDRLDYGYTF.

This chain uses TRBV28 with TRBJ2-7; TRBD1 matches at 10 bases. CDR3 length: 14 residues. Per germline, CDR1 MDHEN and CDR2 SYDVKM. With V trimmed by 7 bases and J by 5 bases, 8 bases remained unmatched. The CDR3 protein is CASTTGQGYHEQYF. CDR3 DNA sequence: TGTGCCAGCACCACGGGACAGGGGTACCACGAGCAGTACTTC. The whole variable domain, remainder taken from reference TRBV28 and TRBJ2-7, is DVKVTQSSRYLVKRTGEKVFLECVQDMDHENMFWYRQDPGLGLRLIYFSYDVKMKEKGDIPEGYSVSREKKERFSLILESASTNQTSMYLCASTTGQGYHEQYFGPGTRLTVT.

At least ten counts were recorded for this clonotype. This chain connects TRBV3-1 to TRBJ2-3; D uncertain. The CDR3 runs 12 residues. Germline lookup yields CDR1 LGHDT and CDR2 YNNKEL (reference sequence). V lost 4 bases and J 6 bases, leaving 8 bases between the germline ends. The CDR3 is CASSRRVDTQYF. In DNA form, the CDR3 reads TGTGCCAGCAGCCGGCGTGTCGATACGCAGTATTTT.

This chain uses TRBV3-1 with TRBJ2-5; possibly TRBD1 for D (5 bases). The V gene's germline CDR1 is LGHDT and CDR2 YNNKEL (reference sequence). Trimming removed 4 bases from V and 0 bases from J, with 12 bases in between. The CDR3 has 15 amino acids. This chain's CDR3 is CASSLQTDNQETQYF. CDR3 in DNA: TGTGCCAGCAGCCTCCAGACAGATAACCAAGAGACCCAGTACTTC.

The chain is built from TRBV2 and TRBJ1-2; D is possibly TRBD1 (6 bases). The CDR3 is 16 amino acids. Trimming shortened V by 5 bases and J by 3 bases, and 19 bases separated the two germline ends. Germline CDR1 reads SNHLY; CDR2 reads FYNNEI. The CDR3: CASSYTLLDRDYGYTF. CDR3 nucleotide sequence: TGTGCCAGCAGTTACACCCTCCTGGACAGAGACTATGGCTACACCTTC.